This TCR beta chain was identified during a study of blood T cell repertoires in COVID-19 (dated by TCRdb to the early 2020s). Background on the whole study: Samples from collaborators originated in the United States, Italy and Spain and spanned both the acute and convalescent phases of COVID-19. Deeply sampled blood TCRbeta repertoires from subjects exposed to, actively infected with, or recovered from COVID-19 were included in the dataset. Sample metadata almost always included a de-identified subject ID, COVID-19 status, age in years and sex. The prospective study material was composed of cDNA or gDNA derived from T cells, B-cell-depleted T cells, or PBMCs. Samples came from the ongoing ImmuneRACE study (first 160 participants) plus 1,254 subjects from 6 global collaborators. The repertoires were released in a freely available public database intended as a resource for research on the immune response to SARS-CoV-2. HLA class I and class II types, where available, came from metadata supplied by the sample provider rather than from assay-based typing.

Whole blood was collected in K2EDTA tubes by collaborating institutions according to the institutions' own protocols. For TCRbeta analysis, collaborators shipped samples as frozen whole blood, isolated PBMCs, or DNA extracted from either of those sample types. From the cysteine up to the phenylalanine, the CDR3 has a length of 16 residues. Only the CDR3 portion is preserved as DNA: 48 bases, with reading frame beginning at the first base. V loses 0 bases at its end and J loses 2 bases; junction bases beyond the gene matches: 5. The germline V gene encodes CDR1 SGHDT and CDR2 YYEEEE. The full study reports these points: How much clinical and demographic metadata was included differed by source and by participant, and the metadata was provided uncurated.

As for this clone: This clone's antigen is unknown. No clone much larger than this one lies a single base away; base qualities are absent.

The immunoSEQ Assay, a bias-controlled multiplex PCR, was used to amplify TCRbeta CDR3 regions from genomic DNA. The authors processed their data as follows. Within the assay, amplification of reference gene primers was used to estimate how many nucleated cells each sample contained. To quantify the absolute abundance of each unique TCRbeta CDR3 rearrangement, sequence reads were collapsed and filtered. For each sample, productive Simpson clonality was calculated as the square root of Simpson's diversity index across productive rearrangements. TCRdb limited this immuneACCESS table to in-frame rearrangements with V and J called. A share of clones is missing; checked studies link under half to unresolved V genes, and the rest is unexplained. V, J and clone size are those of that table, while D and trimming were read from the DNA. In all, the sample holds approximately 68,000 clones, and around nine tenths of those were seen once. Roughly 2.5% of the sample goes to the ten largest clones.

Sequencing was performed on peripheral blood. This clonotype originated in a man in his 70s with active or convalescent COVID-19. This receptor chain uses TRBV5-6 and TRBJ2-7; TRBD2 matches 10 bases in the middle. The nucleotide sequence reads as follows: TGTGCCAGCAGCTTGGTGGGGACTAGCGAACCCTACGAGCAGTACTTC. Translated, this is CASSLVGTSEPYEQYF.